This entry describes one T cell receptor beta chain. Its antigen is unidentified. This entry is derived from a study of vaccination and CD4 T cells after COVID-19. CDR3 length equals 13 residues. Germline V gene data show CDR1 as DFQATT and CDR2 as SNEGSKA (reference sequence). The V end lost 6 bases, the J end lost 4 bases, and 15 bases lay between the germline ends. With the Oncomine TCR Beta short-read assay, DNA from cultured CD4+ T cells was sequenced. TCRdb called the PCR reads again in MiXCR, with one record for every CDR3 protein. The sample has about 13,000 distinct CDR3 sequences; about four fifths are singletons. Overall study findings and caveats: Looking at convalescent patients, 304 of their 307 vaccine-specific clones were spike mono-reactive.

The sample's treatment: approximately 11-day PBMC culture with coronavirus spike peptide pools or control peptides (ViraFEST assay). Input material: CD4+ T cells from blood, cultured in vitro. The V gene is TRBV20-1, the J gene TRBJ1-2; D gene unclear. The sequence came from a human donor who had recovered from COVID-19. CDR3 coding DNA: TGCAGTGCCCAAAGAGAGGCGTTCTATGGCTACACCTTC. It is translated as CSAQREAFYGYTF.